This is a list of T cell receptor beta chains from one sample in a study of blood T cell repertoires in COVID-19. Measured with immunoSEQ multiplex PCR; TCRdb has only the in-frame clones, and not every one. This sample carries 72,000 or so clones, approximately 78% of them seen once, and the ten largest clones take 9.2%. Sequencing was done on a sample of peripheral blood. These receptors came from a human donor in a cohort sampled during active COVID-19. CDR3s include the opening cysteine and the closing phenylalanine or tryptophan. Each record gives: D gene, V gene, clone size, J gene, CDR3 DNA, CDR3 protein. D genes are given only for firm matches. Only some rows state a clone size, as once, few, many or a class for expanded clones.

>.|TRBV7-9|.|TRBJ2-4
TGTGCCAGCAGCTTAGTTCCGGGATTGGGCAAAAACATTCAGTACTTC
CASSLVPGLGKNIQYF
>.|TRBV28|.|TRBJ2-5
TGTGCCAGCAGTTTTAGGGGGGGCAAGGGTGCAAAGACCCAGTACTTC
CASSFRGGKGAKTQYF
>.|TRBV7-2|few|TRBJ2-3
TGTGCCAGCAGTGATCCAGGAGCAGCGGCAGATACGCAGTATTTT
CASSDPGAAADTQYF
>TRBD2|TRBV6-1|.|TRBJ2-7
TGTGCCAGCAGTGAAGCGGTGCGGGTAGCGGGAGGGCCAGAGCAGTACTTC
CASSEAVRVAGGPEQYF
>TRBD2|TRBV18|.|TRBJ2-7
TGTGCCAGCTCTCGAGGGAGGGACTACGAGCAGTACTTC
CASSRGRDYEQYF
>.|TRBV6-1|.|TRBJ2-1
TGTGCCAGCAGTGAAGTTTGGCGACAGAGCTCCTACAATGAGCAGTTCTTC
CASSEVWRQSSYNEQFF
>.|TRBV10-3|once|TRBJ2-5
TGTGCCATCAGCTACAGCTTCAGCGGGCAAGAGACCCAGTACTTC
CAISYSFSGQETQYF
>.|TRBV27|.|TRBJ2-2
TGTGCCAGCAGTCCTATTCAAACCGGGGAGCTGTTTTTT
CASSPIQTGELFF
>.|TRBV6-5|once|TRBJ2-5
TGTGCCAGCAGGGCCCCACAAGAGACCCAGTACTTC
CASRAPQETQYF
>TRBD1|TRBV28|.|TRBJ2-7
TGTGCCAGCACCCCGGACAGGATCTCCTACGAGCAGTACTTC
CASTPDRISYEQYF
>.|TRBV2|few|TRBJ1-2
TGTGCCAGCAGGGTCATTGCGGGGGATGGTGGCTACACCTTC
CASRVIAGDGGYTF
>.|TRBV5-1|.|TRBJ2-1
TGCGCCAGCAGCCAAATCCAGGTAAATGAGCAGTTCTTC
CASSQIQVNEQFF
>.|TRBV15|.|TRBJ1-2
TGTGCCACCAGCAGAGAGGTTCCCCGAGGTGGCTACACCTTC
CATSREVPRGGYTF
>.|TRBV19|.|TRBJ1-2
TGTGCCAGTAGTATAGATCCGGTAGCCATCTATGGCTACACCTTC
CASSIDPVAIYGYTF
>TRBD1|TRBV9|.|TRBJ2-5
TGTGCCAGCAGCGTAGGACAGGGTGCGGGAGAGACCCAGTACTTC
CASSVGQGAGETQYF
>.|TRBV15|.|TRBJ1-1
TGTGCCACCAGCATCTCGACAGACAACACTGAAGCTTTCTTT
CATSISTDNTEAFF
>.|TRBV12-3/TRBV12-4|.|TRBJ2-2
TGTGCCAGCAGTGGGGCAAACGGGGAGCTGTTTTTT
CASSGANGELFF
>TRBD2|TRBV7-3|few|TRBJ2-3
TGTGCCAGCAGCCCTGGACTAGCGGGAGTATCAGATACGCAGTATTTT
CASSPGLAGVSDTQYF
>TRBD2|TRBV19|.|TRBJ2-1
TGTGCCGGGGGCCCGGGACTAGCGGGCCTCAGCTCCTACAATGAGCAGTTCTTC
CAGGPGLAGLSSYNEQFF
>TRBD1|TRBV11-2|.|TRBJ1-4
TGTGCCAGCAGCTCGTCAGGGGGCTTTAATGAAAAACTGTTTTTT
CASSSSGGFNEKLFF
>TRBD2|TRBV19|.|TRBJ2-1
TGTGCCAGTAGCAGACCCGGACCGACGGGAGGGATGGGAAATGAGCAGTTCTTC
CASSRPGPTGGMGNEQFF
>.|TRBV10-3|.|TRBJ2-7
TGTGCCATCAGTCCAGGACAGCTTCTCCTGGGGTCCGAGCAGTACTTC
CAISPGQLLLGSEQYF
>.|TRBV19|few|TRBJ2-2
TGTGCCAGTAGTATACAGGGGAGTGAAGCCGGGGAGCTGTTTTTT
CASSIQGSEAGELFF
>TRBD1|TRBV5-8|.|TRBJ2-3
TGTGCCAGCAGCGCGGGACAGGGTATCAGAACAGATACGCAGTATTTT
CASSAGQGIRTDTQYF